The next 4 T cell receptor beta chains were all read from a single sample in a study of T cells in women clearing cervical HPV infection (dated 2018 in TCRdb). Library construction relied on the immunoSEQ multiplex PCR assay. In TCRdb, the immuneACCESS table is reduced to in-frame sequences with V and J assigned. These tables do not hold every clone; where another copy was compared, an unresolved V gene accounts for under half, and the others remain unexplained. This sample's listing comprises about 44,000 clones. The ten largest clones take up 0.95% to 1.5% of the sample. Sequencing used blood buffy coat. Source of these receptors: a woman aged 18-69 years with a cervical HPV16 infection that either progressed to CIN3+ or cleared (not recorded which).

Turning to this clone: The CDR3 goes on 3 residues after the read ends, and that part is filled in from the germline J gene. The rearrangement uses TRBV19 and TRBJ1-1; D not certain. This CDR3 spans 14 amino acids. CDR1 LNHDA and CDR2 SQIVND come from the germline V gene (reference sequence). Trimming took 6 bases from V and 5 from J, leaving 16 bases between them. The CDR3 sequence is CASRHTAVRTEAFF. The part of the CDR3 DNA that was read is TGTGCCAGTAGGCATACAGCAGTTCGGACTGAA. Together with reference TRBV19 and TRBJ1-1, the CDR3 gives the full variable domain: DGGITQSPKYLFRKEGQNVTLSCEQNLNHDAMYWYRQDPGQGLRLIYYSQIVNDFQKGDIAEGYSVSREKKESFPLTVTSAQKNPTAFYLCASRHTAVRTEAFFGQGTRLTVV.

Note on this clone: The read comes to an end 3 residues before the CDR3 does, leaving the germline J gene to fill in the end. The chain joins TRBV5-1 to TRBJ2-3, with 11 positions matching TRBD2. The CDR3 covers 17 residues. Per germline, CDR1 SGHRS and CDR2 YFSETQ. The CDR3 spells CASSLASLAGGRETQYF. The CDR3 bases that were read are TGCGCCAGCAGCTTGGCGTCGCTAGCGGGGGGACGAGAGACG.

For this clone: The CDR3 end lies 3 residues beyond the end of the read and is filled in from the germline J gene. The V and J genes are TRBV11-3 and TRBJ2-7, with 7 nucleotides matching TRBD2. The junction had 0 bases not matched to a gene; V was cut back by 2 bases and J by 5 bases. The CDR3 sequence is 12 residues long. The germline V gene encodes CDR1 SGHNT and CDR2 YENEEA. The CDR3 reads CASSLTSDEQYF. CDR3 DNA, as far as it was read: TGTGCCAGCAGCTTAACTAGCGACGAG.

With respect to this clone: Coverage ceases 3 residues before the CDR3 finishes, and the germline J gene fills in the end. The chain carries TRBV9 and TRBJ2-3; TRBD2 is a possible D gene (5 bases). CDR3 size: 13 residues. V gave up 4 bases and J gave up 4 bases, with 10 bases separating them. Germline CDR1 is SGDLS and CDR2 is YYNGEE. CDR3 DNA (partial): TGTGCCAGCAGCCTTTGGACTTCAGATACG. It codes for CASSLWTSDT. The full CDR3 sequence reads CASSLWTSDTQYF.